The clone carrying this T cell receptor beta chain showed up just once. Treatment given: preoperative locoregional IRX-2 cytokine immunotherapy. Preoperative locoregional IRX-2 cytokine immunotherapy was tested in the phase Ib source study. The data stem from a study of preoperative IRX-2 immunotherapy in early breast cancer. The CDR3 sequence is 14 residues long. The germline V gene has CDR1 KGHSH and CDR2 LQKENI. V dropped 6 bases and J dropped 13; count of bases not matched to a gene: 13. Produced via immunoSEQ multiplex PCR; TCRdb's table is partial and in-frame only. The sample consists of 90,000 to 100,000 clones, roughly 85% of them appearing once.

The V gene is TRBV18, the J gene TRBJ2-1, with 9 positions matching TRBD2. Sequences were derived from tumor tissue, sampled after IRX-2 immunotherapy. This TCR derives from a human donor with breast cancer. DNA for the CDR3: TGTGCCAGCTCCGTAGCGGGAGATCTTCAGGTACAGTTCTTC. It is translated as CASSVAGDLQVQFF.